The clone carrying this T cell receptor (beta chain) was counted between two and nine times. Antigen: not known. The 5'RACE template-switching step produced TCR cDNA and added a universal primer site and UMIs. In TCRdb, the 5' RACE reads were re-called with MiXCR into one record per CDR3 protein. Of a few hundred thousand distinct CDR3 sequences detected, around a sixth appear once; the ten largest clones hold 17%. Trimming took 2 bases from V and 8 from J; bases not matched to a gene: 4. The CDR3 covers 13 residues. The germline CDR1 and CDR2 sequences are MNHEY and SVGAGI. This entry comes from a study of T cells after yellow fever vaccination. Study-wide background: Fractions of limited cellularity were prepared by means of SMART-Seq v4 Ultra Low Input. Study-level findings and limits: Among primary-vaccination clones, most reappeared after the booster, at 95% to 96% for CD4 and 88% for CD8.

V and J are TRBV6-5 and TRBJ1-2, with 8 nucleotides matching TRBD1. This clonotype was obtained from a man aged 18 to 29 who received the YFV17D yellow fever vaccine. The specimen was PBMCs, collected around 5 days after the first yellow fever vaccination. The CDR3 DNA reads as TGTGCCAGCAGTTACCTGACAGGGGAAGGCTACACCTTC. Its protein is CASSYLTGEGYTF.